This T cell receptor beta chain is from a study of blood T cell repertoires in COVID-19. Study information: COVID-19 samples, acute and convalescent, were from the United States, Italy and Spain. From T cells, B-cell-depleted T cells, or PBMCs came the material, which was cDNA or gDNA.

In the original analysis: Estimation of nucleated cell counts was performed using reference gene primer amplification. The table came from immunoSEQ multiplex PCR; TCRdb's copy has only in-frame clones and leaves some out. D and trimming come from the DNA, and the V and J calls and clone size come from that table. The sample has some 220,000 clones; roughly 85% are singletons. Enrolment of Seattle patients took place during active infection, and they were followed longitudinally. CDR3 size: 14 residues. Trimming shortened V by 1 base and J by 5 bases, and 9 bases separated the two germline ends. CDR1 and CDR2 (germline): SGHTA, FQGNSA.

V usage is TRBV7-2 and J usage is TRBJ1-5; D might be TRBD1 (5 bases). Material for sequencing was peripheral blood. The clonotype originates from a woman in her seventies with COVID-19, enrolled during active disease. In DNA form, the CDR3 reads TGTGCCAGCAGCTTAGTCAGGGAAGATCAGCCCCAGCATTTT. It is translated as CASSLVREDQPQHF.